This is a list of T cell receptor beta chains from one sample in a study of shared clonotypes between healthy human individuals. Data came from immunoSEQ multiplex PCR; TCRdb stores just in-frame clones and leaves some out. Here the sample spans more than 1,200,000 clones, approximately 98.5% being singletons. The specimen was naive CD4+ T cells sorted from blood. The receptors derive from a man under 40 in good health. CDR3s include the opening cysteine and the closing phenylalanine or tryptophan. The D gene is left open where the match is weak. Some rows mark clone size as missing; the rest say once, few, many or name a class of expanded clone.

V	J	D	size	DNA	CDR3
TRBV11-3	TRBJ2-7	NA	NA	TGTGCCAGCAGCTCCGGGACAAAACCCTACGAGCAGTACTTC	CASSSGTKPYEQYF
TRBV20-1	TRBJ2-5	TRBD1	once	TGCAGTTACCAGGGGGAGGAGACCCAGTACTTC	CSYQGEETQYF
TRBV28	TRBJ1-5	NA	NA	TGTGCCAGCAGCGGAACAGGGTCGGGAGCTGGCAATCAGCCCCAGCATTTT	CASSGTGSGAGNQPQHF
TRBV14	TRBJ2-1	NA	NA	TGTGCCAGCAGCCAGGGCGGAGTCTACAATGAGCAGTTCTTC	CASSQGGVYNEQFF
TRBV28	TRBJ1-1	NA	NA	TGTGCCAGCAGTTTATCGTCCTTAGGGGCTTTCTTT	CASSLSSLGAFF
TRBV9	TRBJ2-2	NA	few	TGTGCCAGCAGCGCGGAATTAGCCGGGGAGCTGTTTTTT	CASSAELAGELFF
TRBV10-3	TRBJ2-5	TRBD1	NA	TGTGCCATCAGTCAGGGGGTAACAGAGACCCAGTACTTC	CAISQGVTETQYF
TRBV5-1	TRBJ2-5	NA	NA	TGCGCCAGCAGCACCCGTAGGGGAAGAGAGACCCAGTACTTC	CASSTRRGRETQYF
TRBV11-2	TRBJ2-1	NA	NA	TGTGCCAGCAGCTTAATAGGAAATGAGCAGTTCTTC	CASSLIGNEQFF
TRBV6-1	TRBJ1-4	NA	NA	TGTGCCAGCAGTGGAAATGAAAAACTGTTTTTT	CASSGNEKLFF
TRBV7-2	TRBJ2-5	NA	NA	TGTGCCAGCAGCTCTCAGGGATGGGAAGAGACCCAGTACTTC	CASSSQGWEETQYF
TRBV28	TRBJ2-1	NA	NA	TGTGCCAGCAGTTTACCAGCCTACAATGAGCAGTTCTTC	CASSLPAYNEQFF
TRBV25-1	TRBJ2-1	TRBD1	NA	TGTGCCAGCAGTGAGGGACAGCCTATGGATGAGCAGTTCTTC	CASSEGQPMDEQFF
TRBV10-2	TRBJ2-2	TRBD2	NA	TGCGCCAGCAGTTTGGCTAGCGGGAGTACCGGGGAGCTGTTTTTT	CASSLASGSTGELFF